The entry below describes one T cell receptor beta chain. Its specificity is not known. Mismatch with germline at one junction end may stem from a read error. This specimen belongs to a study of cytomegalovirus exposure and HLA in healthy donors. Germline loops: CDR1 SGHVS, CDR2 FQNEAQ. CDR3 length: 17 residues. Points from the study as a whole: Reportedly, fewer N-insertions than the approximately 700-donor mean appeared in an Asian-associated ancestry cluster in a later analysis. A missense DCLRE1C variant was associated with V- and J-gene trimming of TCR beta chains in a later analysis, and an independent cohort replicated the association. A later examination showed that TCR association rates differed by HLA locus, with DRB1 most and HLA-C fewest. Prior analysis indicated that the majority of TCR beta V segments exhibited productivity approximately 90% or approximately 30% of the time.

A multiplex PCR was run with 60 Vbeta primers and 13 Jbeta primers. The assay was immunoSEQ multiplex PCR, and TCRdb's table has in-frame clones only and misses some. The sample records 200,000 to 250,000 clones, under 80% being singletons. This sequence joins TRBV7-8 and TRBJ1-5, with a possible D match to TRBD1 (5 bases). The sample taken for sequencing was PBMCs. The sequence was collected from a woman under 40 in good health and CMV-seronegative. The CDR3 DNA follows: TGTGTCAGCAGCTTACCCTTTTGGAGGGACGGCAATCAGCCCCAGCATTTT. Its translation: CVSSLPFWRDGNQPQHF.